This T cell receptor beta chain was identified during a study of blood T cell repertoires in COVID-19. On the study more broadly: COVID-19 samples, acute and convalescent, were from the United States, Italy and Spain.

Some clones are missing from TCRdb's copy, which holds only in-frame ones; the method was immunoSEQ multiplex PCR. Among about 230,000 clones listed, under 90% were seen once. The CDR3 totals 16 residues. The chain uses TRBV21-1 and TRBJ2-5; the table's D call, TRBD2, has no DNA check behind it. TRBV21-1 is assigned pseudogene status. This TCR derives from a man aged 50-59 years with COVID-19, enrolled during active disease. The sequenced sample was peripheral blood. CDR3 region: CASRIRAAPREETQYF. The CDR3 bases are TGTGCCAGCAGGATTAGAGCGGCACCTCGGGAAGAGACCCAGTACTTC.